The entry below describes one T cell receptor beta chain. Original processing notes: Estimated nucleated cell counts came from reference gene primer amplification. Produced via immunoSEQ multiplex PCR; TCRdb's table is partial and in-frame only. V, J and clone size derive from that table, while D and trimming were established from the DNA sequence. The sample has tens of thousands of clones; about 80% are singletons. This sample is part of a study of blood T cell repertoires in COVID-19. Study context: Specimens from acute and convalescent COVID-19 originated in the United States, Italy and Spain. In each case, the material was cDNA or gDNA derived from T cells, B-cell-depleted T cells, or PBMCs.

From germline, CDR1 is MNHEY and CDR2 SMNVEV (reference sequence). This CDR3 is built from 15 residues. With 2 bases clipped from V and 3 bases from J, the junction kept 4 bases outside the gene matches. Input material: peripheral blood. The gene calls are TRBV27 and TRBJ2-1, with 7 bases aligning to TRBD1. This TCR was recovered from a woman aged 55 to 70 with acute or convalescent COVID-19. The CDR3 nucleotides are TGTGCCAGCAGTTTAAACAGGGGCAGCTACAATGAGCAGTTCTTC. Translation gives CASSLNRGSYNEQFF.